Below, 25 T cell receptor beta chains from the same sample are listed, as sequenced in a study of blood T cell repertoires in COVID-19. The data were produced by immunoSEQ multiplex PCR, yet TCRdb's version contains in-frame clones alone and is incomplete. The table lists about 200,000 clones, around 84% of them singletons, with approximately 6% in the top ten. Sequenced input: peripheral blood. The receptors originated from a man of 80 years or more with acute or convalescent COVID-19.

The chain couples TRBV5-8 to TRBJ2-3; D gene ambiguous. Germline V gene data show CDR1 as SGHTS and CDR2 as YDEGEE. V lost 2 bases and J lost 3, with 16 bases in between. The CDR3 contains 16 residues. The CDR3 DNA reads TGTGCCAGCAGCTTTGAGGCACAAATTAGGACAGATACGCAGTATTTT. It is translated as CASSFEAQIRTDTQYF.

CDR3 in DNA: TGTGCCAGCAGCGGACAGGGTTTTAATGAAAAACTGTTTTTT. Amino acid sequence: CASSGQGFNEKLFF. The rearrangement links TRBV7-9 to TRBJ1-4; 8 nucleotides match TRBD1. V trimming: 5 bases; J trimming: 4 bases; junction bases outside the gene matches: 3. This CDR3 has 14 amino acids. Germline CDR1 reads SEHNR; CDR2 reads FQNEAQ (reference sequence).

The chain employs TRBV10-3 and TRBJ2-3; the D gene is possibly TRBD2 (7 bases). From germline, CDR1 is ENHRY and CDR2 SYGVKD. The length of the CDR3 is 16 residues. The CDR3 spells CATRGGGLSGTDTQYF. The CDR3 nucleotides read TGTGCTACGAGGGGGGGAGGGCTTTCTGGCACAGATACGCAGTATTTT.

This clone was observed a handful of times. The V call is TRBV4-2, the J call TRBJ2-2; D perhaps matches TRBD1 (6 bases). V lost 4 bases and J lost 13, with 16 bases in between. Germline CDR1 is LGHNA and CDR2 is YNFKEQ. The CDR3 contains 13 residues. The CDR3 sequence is CASSLAKGGVLFF. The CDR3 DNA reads TGTGCCAGCAGCCTAGCCAAAGGGGGAGTGCTGTTTTTT.

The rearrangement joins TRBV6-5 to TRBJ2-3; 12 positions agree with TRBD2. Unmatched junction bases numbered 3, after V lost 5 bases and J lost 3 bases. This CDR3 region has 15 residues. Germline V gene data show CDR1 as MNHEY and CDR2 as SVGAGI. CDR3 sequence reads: CASSLGLAGTDTQYF. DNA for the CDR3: TGTGCCAGCAGTCTTGGACTAGCGGGGACAGATACGCAGTATTTT.

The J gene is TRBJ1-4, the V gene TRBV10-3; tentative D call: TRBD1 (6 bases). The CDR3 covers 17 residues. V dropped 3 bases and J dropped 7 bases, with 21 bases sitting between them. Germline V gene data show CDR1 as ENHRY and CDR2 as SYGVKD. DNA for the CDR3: TGTGCCATCAGTGACCAAAAAACACAGGGTTTCGGTGAAAAACTGTTTTTT. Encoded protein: CAISDQKTQGFGEKLFF.

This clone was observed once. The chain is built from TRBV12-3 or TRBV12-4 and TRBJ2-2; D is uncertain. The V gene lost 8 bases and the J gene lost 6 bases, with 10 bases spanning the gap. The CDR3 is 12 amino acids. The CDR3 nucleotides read TGTGCCAGCCAAACTATCGCCGGGGAGCTGTTTTTT. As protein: CASQTIAGELFF.

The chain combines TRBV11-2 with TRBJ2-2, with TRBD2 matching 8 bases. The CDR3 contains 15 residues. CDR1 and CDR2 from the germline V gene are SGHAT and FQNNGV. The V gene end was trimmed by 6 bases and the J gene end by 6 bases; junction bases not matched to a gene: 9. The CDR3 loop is CASSFNSGGPGELFF. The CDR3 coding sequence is TGTGCCAGCAGTTTTAACTCGGGGGGGCCCGGGGAGCTGTTTTTT.

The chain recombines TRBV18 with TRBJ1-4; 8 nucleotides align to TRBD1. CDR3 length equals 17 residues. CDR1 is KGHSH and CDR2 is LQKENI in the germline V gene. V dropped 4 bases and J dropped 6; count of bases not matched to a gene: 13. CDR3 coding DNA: TGTGCCAGCTCACGGAGCATTCCAGGGGGCGGGGATGAAAAACTGTTTTTT. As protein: CASSRSIPGGGDEKLFF.

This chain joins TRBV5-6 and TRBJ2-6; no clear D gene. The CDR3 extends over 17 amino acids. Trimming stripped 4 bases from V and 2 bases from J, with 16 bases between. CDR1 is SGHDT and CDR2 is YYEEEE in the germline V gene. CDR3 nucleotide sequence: TGTGCCAGCAGCCCAGTTCAAACCCGGGCTGGGGCCAACGTCCTGACTTTC. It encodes CASSPVQTRAGANVLTF.

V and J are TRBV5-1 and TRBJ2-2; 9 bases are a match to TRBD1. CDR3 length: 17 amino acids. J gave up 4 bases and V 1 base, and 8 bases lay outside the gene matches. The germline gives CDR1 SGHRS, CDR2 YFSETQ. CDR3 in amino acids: CASSLSGQGGTTGELFF. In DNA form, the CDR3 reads TGCGCCAGCAGCTTGTCGGGACAGGGAGGGACCACCGGGGAGCTGTTTTTT.

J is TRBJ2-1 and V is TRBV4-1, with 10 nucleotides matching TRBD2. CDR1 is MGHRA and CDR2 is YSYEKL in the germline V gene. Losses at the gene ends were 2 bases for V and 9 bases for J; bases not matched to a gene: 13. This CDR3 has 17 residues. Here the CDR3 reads CASSQTTAGGRLGEQFF. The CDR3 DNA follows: TGCGCCAGCAGCCAAACAACAGCGGGAGGGCGTCTGGGTGAGCAGTTCTTC.

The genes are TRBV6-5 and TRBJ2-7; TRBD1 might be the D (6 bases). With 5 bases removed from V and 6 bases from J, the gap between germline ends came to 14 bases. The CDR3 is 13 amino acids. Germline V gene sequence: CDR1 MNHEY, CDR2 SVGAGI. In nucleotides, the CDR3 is TGTGCCAGCAGTCTACGAGGGGGACGCGAGCAGTACTTC. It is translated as CASSLRGGREQYF.

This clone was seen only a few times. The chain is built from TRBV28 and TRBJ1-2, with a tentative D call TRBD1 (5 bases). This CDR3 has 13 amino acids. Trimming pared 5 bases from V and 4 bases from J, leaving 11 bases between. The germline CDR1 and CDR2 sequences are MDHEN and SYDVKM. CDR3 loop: CASSGEGPYGYTF. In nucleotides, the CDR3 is TGTGCCAGCAGTGGGGAGGGGCCCTATGGCTACACCTTC.

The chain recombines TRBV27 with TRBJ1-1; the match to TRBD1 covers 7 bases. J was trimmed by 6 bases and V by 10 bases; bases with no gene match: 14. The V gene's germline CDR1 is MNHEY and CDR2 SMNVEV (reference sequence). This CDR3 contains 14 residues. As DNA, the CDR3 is TGTGCCACCGGACGGGACAGTTTAAACTCTGAAGCTTTCTTT. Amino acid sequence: CATGRDSLNSEAFF.

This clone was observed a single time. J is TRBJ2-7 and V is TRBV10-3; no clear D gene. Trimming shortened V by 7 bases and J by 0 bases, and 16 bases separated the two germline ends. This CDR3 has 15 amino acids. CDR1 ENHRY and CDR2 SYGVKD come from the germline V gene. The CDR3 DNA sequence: TGTGCCATCACCCGACGGCGCGGCGACTCCTACGAGCAGTACTTC. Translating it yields CAITRRRGDSYEQYF.

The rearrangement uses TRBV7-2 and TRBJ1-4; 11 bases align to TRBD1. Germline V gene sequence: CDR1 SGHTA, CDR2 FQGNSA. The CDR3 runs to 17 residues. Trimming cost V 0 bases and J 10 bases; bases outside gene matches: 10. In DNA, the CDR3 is TGTGCCAGCAGCTTAGCCGGGACAGGGGGGATATTAGGAAAACTGTTTTTT. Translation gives CASSLAGTGGILGKLFF.

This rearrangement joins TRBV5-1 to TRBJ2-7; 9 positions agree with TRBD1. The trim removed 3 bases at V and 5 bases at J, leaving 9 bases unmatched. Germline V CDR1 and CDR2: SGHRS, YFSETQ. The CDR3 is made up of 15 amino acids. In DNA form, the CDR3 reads TGCGCCAGCAGCTACTCCGGGACAGGGACTAACGAGCAGTACTTC. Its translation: CASSYSGTGTNEQYF.

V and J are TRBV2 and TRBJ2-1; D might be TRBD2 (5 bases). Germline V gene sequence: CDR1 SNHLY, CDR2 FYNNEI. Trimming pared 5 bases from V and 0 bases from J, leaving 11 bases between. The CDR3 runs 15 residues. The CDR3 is CASSLPGNSYNEQFF. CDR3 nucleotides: TGTGCCAGCAGTCTCCCGGGGAACTCCTACAATGAGCAGTTCTTC.

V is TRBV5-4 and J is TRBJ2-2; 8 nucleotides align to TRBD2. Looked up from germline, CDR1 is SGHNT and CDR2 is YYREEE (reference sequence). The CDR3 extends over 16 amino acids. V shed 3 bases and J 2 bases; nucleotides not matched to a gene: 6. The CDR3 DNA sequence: TGTGCCAGCAGCTCCGAACTAGCGGCCAACACCGGGGAGCTGTTTTTT. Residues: CASSSELAANTGELFF.

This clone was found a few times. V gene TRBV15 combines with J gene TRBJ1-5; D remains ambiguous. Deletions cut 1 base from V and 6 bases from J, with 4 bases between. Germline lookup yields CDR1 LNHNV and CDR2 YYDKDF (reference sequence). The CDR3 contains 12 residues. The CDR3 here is CATSRGGQPQHF. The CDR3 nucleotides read TGTGCCACCAGCAGAGGAGGTCAGCCCCAGCATTTT.

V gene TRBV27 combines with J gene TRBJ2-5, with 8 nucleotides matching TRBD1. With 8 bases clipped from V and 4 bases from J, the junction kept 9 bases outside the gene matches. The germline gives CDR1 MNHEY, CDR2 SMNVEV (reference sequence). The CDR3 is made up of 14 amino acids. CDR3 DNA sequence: TGTGCCAGCCGCGGACAGGGAGTTGGAGAGACCCAGTACTTC. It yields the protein CASRGQGVGETQYF.

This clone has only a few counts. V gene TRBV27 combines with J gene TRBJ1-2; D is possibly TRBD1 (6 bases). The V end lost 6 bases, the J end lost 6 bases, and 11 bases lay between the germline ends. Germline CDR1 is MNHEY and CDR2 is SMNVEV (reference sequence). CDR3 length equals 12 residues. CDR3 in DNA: TGTGCCAGCAGGCGGGGGGGCGATGGCTACACCTTC. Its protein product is CASRRGGDGYTF.

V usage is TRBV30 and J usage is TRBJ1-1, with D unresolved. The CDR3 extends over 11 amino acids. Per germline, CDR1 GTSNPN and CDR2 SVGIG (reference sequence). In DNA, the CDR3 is TGTGCTGCCCGGGGAGGCACTGAAGCTTTCTTT. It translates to CAARGGTEAFF. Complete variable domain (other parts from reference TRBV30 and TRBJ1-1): SQTIHQWPATLVQPVGSPLSLECTVEGTSNPNLYWYRQAAGRGLQLLFYSVGIGQISSEVPQNLSASRPQDRQFILSSKKLLLSDSGFYLCAARGGTEAFFGQGTRLTVV.

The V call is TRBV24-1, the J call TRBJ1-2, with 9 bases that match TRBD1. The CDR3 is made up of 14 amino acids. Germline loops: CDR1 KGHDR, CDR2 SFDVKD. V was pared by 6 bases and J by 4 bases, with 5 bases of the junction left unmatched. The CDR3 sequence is CATSPGQGPYGYTF. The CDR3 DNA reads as TGTGCCACCAGTCCGGGACAGGGCCCCTATGGCTACACCTTC.